This T cell receptor (beta chain) was retrieved from a study of OX40 agonist ivuxolimab in advanced cancers. Study summary: There were three patients with partial responses, one having hepatocellular carcinoma and two cutaneous melanoma.

The CDR3 consists of 13 residues. The ends were cut back, 7 bases at V and 2 bases at J, with 9 bases in the middle. Germline CDR1 is MNHNY and CDR2 is SVGAGI (reference sequence). Autoimmune disease history or systemic immunosuppression disqualified patients. The data were produced by immunoSEQ multiplex PCR, yet TCRdb's version contains in-frame clones alone and is incomplete. There are approximately 79,000 clones in the sample; roughly 94% occur only once, and 20% lies in the top ten. The chain carries TRBV6-6 and TRBJ2-1, with D unclear. The sequence was collected from an adult with an advanced solid tumor such as melanoma, head and neck, liver or kidney cancer. Here the sequenced sample was CD4+ or CD8+ T cells sorted from blood, taken in a trial of the OX40 agonist ivuxolimab. In DNA, the CDR3 is TGTGCCAGCAATCCAGGTACCTACAATGAGCAGTTCTTC. Translation gives CASNPGTYNEQFF.